This T cell receptor (beta chain) was recovered during a study of blood T cells in healthy people across ages (dated by TCRdb to the mid-2010s). For context, the study as a whole: In model experiments, template switching captured about one uniquely barcoded TCR beta cDNA molecule for every two T cells. Age-related changes in TCR beta repertoire diversity were measured in the study by deep sequencing normalized with unique cDNA molecular identifiers. The donors were split into four age groups: young (average about 16 years), middle-aged (more than 35), aged (roughly 60) and long-lived (about 74). Two additional independent replicas of 1 million unique cDNA reads from the same blood draw were analyzed for two donors (one aged 18 to 30 and one aged 80 or older). The investigation overall reported the following: As age increased, observed TCR beta diversity per million T cells dropped in a roughly linear way, and a significant reduction was already evident by age 40. Estimates of total diversity based on one million sequenced T cells were considered lower bounds and underestimates. Because the CMV infection status of the donors was unknown, age-related changes in expanded clonotypes may potentially have been confounded. Bulk unsorted PBMC profiling prevented conclusive comparison of naive and antigen-experienced compartments. Compared with the aged group, the long-lived group had more naive CD4+ T cells, fewer expanded clones and increased TCR diversity, a pattern suggesting age selection. Observed TCR beta diversity correlated strongly with the percentage of naive T cells measured by flow cytometry.

With regard to this clonotype: No cognate antigen has been identified for it. The junction does not match germline at one end; this may be a read error.

The donors were a few dozen Caucasian individuals from Russia, aged 6 to 90 years, who were systemically healthy. Each donor gave 8 to 10 milliliters of peripheral blood, collected into EDTA-treated Vacutainer tubes. Ficoll-Paque density-gradient centrifugation was used to isolate PBMCs, with at least 6 million obtained per sample. Total RNA, at least 6 micrograms per sample, was extracted from PBMCs with Trizol reagent. For every donor, an aliquot of PBMCs went through flow cytometry to measure the percentages of naive CD45RAhigh/CD27high T cells. Libraries were built with 5' RACE. TCRdb lists the instrument as Illumina HiSeq 2500. The second PCR ran for roughly 7 to 11 cycles and used a J-beta primer mix along with a sample-barcoded 5' primer. A template-switch 5' adaptor carrying 12 random nucleotides introduced a unique molecular identifier onto each TCR beta cDNA molecule. At least 2.5 million CDR3-containing paired-end reads were obtained from each sample. The Mint cDNA synthesis kit, primed by a TRBC-specific oligonucleotide, was used to synthesize first-strand cDNA from all RNA. Following uracil-DNA glycosylase treatment, all cDNA underwent a first 18-cycle PCR with the universal primers M1SS and BC2_uni_R. The authors processed their data as follows. For normalization, 1 million high-quality reads, each with a distinct molecular identifier, were randomly selected from each sample. Reads with shared molecular identifiers were discarded instead of being binned into consensus sequences. CDR3 identification, clonotype clustering and error correction used MiTCR with a Q25 quality threshold and the strictest error-elimination algorithm. Lower-bound total TCR beta diversity was estimated with a nonparametric unseen species model using Euler transformation. Starting from the raw public reads, TCRdb applied fastp trimming at Q25, assembled clones with MiXCR and retained in-frame beta chains. Entries are consolidated by CDR3 protein sequence, retaining the most common genes and DNA. The V and J calls reflect TCRdb's pipeline rather than the authors' work. The sample table lists some 560,000 distinct CDR3 sequences, approximately 26% of them with a count of one. The ten largest clones add up to 3% to 4% of the sample.

This sample also appeared in a second study, on T cells of mothers and their children. As noted in the second study: Donors were nine systemically healthy Caucasian individuals: three mothers and their six children. cDNA synthesis consumed the entire amount of extracted RNA, loaded at about 1.6 ug RNA in each 15 ul reaction. Sample barcodes and 2-4 random nucleotides were added via the M1S primer in the second PCR. Over 10 million TCR beta CDR3 reads came from each mother, compared with about 3.2 million reads from each child. In both related and unrelated pairs, thymic selection shapes the output of TCR recombination in a similar way, with inherited differences having only a minor effect. Normalized repertoire overlap was always found to be slightly, but never significantly, higher in related mother-child pairs than in unrelated mother-child pairs. No persistent microchimeric T cell clones were detected, at a sensitivity of 90 to 100 clones per million clonotypes. Deep NGS was used in the study to compare the TCR beta repertoires of mothers and children and to look for features that separate related mother-child pairs from unrelated individuals. The mean age was roughly 40 +/- 4 years for the mothers and about 10 +/- 4 years for the children. After adapter ligation with NEBNext reagents, the libraries were sequenced on Illumina HiSeq 2000 with 100+100 nt paired-end reads. Mother and child libraries were prepared a month apart and sequenced in separate runs to prevent cross-contamination. For each donor, somewhere between roughly 450,000 and 2,100,000 distinct TCR beta clonotypes were identified. Naive TCR beta clonotypes were estimated from low-frequency clonotypes matched to each donor's FACS-determined naive share, without sorting.

This clonotype was obtained from a boy aged 2 to 10 in good health. Material for sequencing was blood.

At the DNA level, the sequence is TGTACCAGCAGCGCCCCGGGACGGAATCAAGAGACCCAGTACTTC. This translates into CTSSAPGRNQETQYF. The chain uses TRBV9 and TRBJ2-5; the D gene is possibly TRBD1 or TRBD2, each agreeing over 5 bases. CDR1 SGDLS and CDR2 YYNGEE were looked up in the germline V gene. The CDR3 numbers 15 residues from cysteine through phenylalanine. Just the 45-base CDR3 DNA is kept, in frame starting at base 1.